Below are 9 T cell receptor beta chains sequenced from a single sample in a study of cytomegalovirus exposure and HLA in healthy donors. Researchers ran the PCR with 60 Vbeta and 13 Jbeta primers. This table comes from immunoSEQ multiplex PCR, and its TCRdb copy is limited to in-frame clones, with some not included. This table holds approximately 35,000 clones, 65% to 70% found once. The sequenced material came from PBMCs. Source of these receptors: a man in his forties or fifties in good health and CMV-seropositive.

V gene TRBV6-5 combines with J gene TRBJ1-2; possibly TRBD1 for D (5 bases). Per the germline V gene, CDR1 is MNHEY and CDR2 is SVGAGI. This CDR3 has 13 amino acids. Trimming pared 1 base from V and 2 bases from J, leaving 5 bases between. The CDR3 bases are TGTGCCAGCAGTTACTGGACAAACTATGGCTACACCTTC. Translation gives CASSYWTNYGYTF.

The genes are TRBV5-4 and TRBJ1-3; the D gene is possibly TRBD1 (6 bases). The length of the CDR3 is 15 residues. From germline, CDR1 is SGHNT and CDR2 YYREEE (reference sequence). Trimming shortened V by 0 bases and J by 4 bases, and 11 bases separated the two germline ends. Here the CDR3 reads CASSLEQGIGNTIYF. CDR3 coding DNA: TGTGCCAGCAGCTTGGAACAGGGCATCGGAAACACCATATATTTT. Filled out from reference TRBV5-4 and TRBJ1-3, the complete variable domain reads ETGVTQSPTHLIKTRGQQVTLRCSSQSGHNTVSWYQQALGQGPQFIFQYYREEENGRGNFPPRFSGLQFPNYSSELNVNALELDDSALYLCASSLEQGIGNTIYFGEGSWLTVV.

The V gene is TRBV6-5, the J gene TRBJ2-1; tentatively, D is TRBD2 (5 bases). CDR1 is MNHEY and CDR2 is SVGAGI in the germline V gene. There are 16 residues in the CDR3. V dropped 4 bases and J dropped 5 bases, with 18 bases sitting between them. This CDR3 is CASSSIGDSPNNEQFF. The CDR3 DNA is TGTGCCAGCAGTTCCATCGGGGATTCCCCTAACAATGAGCAGTTCTTC.

The V and J genes are TRBV30 and TRBJ1-1, with 11 nucleotides matching TRBD1. This CDR3 is 13 amino acids long. After removal of 0 bases from V and 11 bases from J, the junction contained 5 bases not matched to a gene. Germline loops: CDR1 GTSNPN, CDR2 SVGIG (reference sequence). CDR3 region: CAWSVGTGGHAFF. CDR3 coding DNA: TGTGCCTGGAGTGTAGGGACAGGGGGTCATGCTTTCTTT. Full variable domain (missing parts from reference TRBV30 and TRBJ1-1): SQTIHQWPATLVQPVGSPLSLECTVEGTSNPNLYWYRQAAGRGLQLLFYSVGIGQISSEVPQNLSASRPQDRQFILSSKKLLLSDSGFYLCAWSVGTGGHAFFGQGTRLTVV.

Points on this clone: One end of the junction fails to match germline, which may point to a read error. The rearrangement uses TRBV5-5 and TRBJ2-1, with 16 nucleotides matching TRBD2. The CDR3 runs to 13 residues. CDR1 SGHKS and CDR2 YYEKEE come from the germline V gene (reference sequence). CDR3 protein: CASSSGTSGGAIF. The CDR3, as DNA: TGTGCCAGCAGCTCCGGGACTAGCGGGGGGGCGATCTTC.

V usage is TRBV7-9 and J usage is TRBJ1-5; D remains unclear. V lost 5 bases and J 2 bases, leaving 13 bases between the germline ends. CDR1 and CDR2 (germline): SEHNR, FQNEAQ (reference sequence). The CDR3 length is 15 residues. The CDR3 DNA reads TGTGCCAGCAGCCCCAACGAGGTGGGCAATCAGCCCCAGCATTTT. This translates into CASSPNEVGNQPQHF.

DNA for the CDR3: TGTGCCTGGGCGGGGTCTGGGGCCAACGTCCTGACTTTC. The encoded protein is CAWAGSGANVLTF. The genes are TRBV30 and TRBJ2-6; D is possibly TRBD2 (6 bases). Germline V lookup: CDR1 GTSNPN, CDR2 SVGIG (reference sequence). V was clipped by 5 bases and J by 1 base, with 6 bases between them. The CDR3 totals 13 residues.

This sequence joins TRBV28 and TRBJ1-3; D unclear. CDR1 is MDHEN and CDR2 is SYDVKM in the germline V gene. The CDR3 runs 13 residues. V was cut by 2 bases and J by 1 base, with 3 bases left in between. As DNA, the CDR3 is TGTGCCAGCAGTTTAATATCTGGAAACACCATATATTTT. Translation: CASSLISGNTIYF.

The rearrangement joins TRBV19 to TRBJ1-6; 10 bases line up with TRBD1. CDR3 size: 15 residues. The germline gives CDR1 LNHDA, CDR2 SQIVND (reference sequence). The trim removed 1 base at V and 10 bases at J, leaving 4 bases unmatched. CDR3 DNA: TGTGCCAGTAGTATAGGGGGGACAGGGGTATCACCCCTCCACTTT. Translation: CASSIGGTGVSPLHF.